This TCR beta chain was sequenced during a study of blood T cells in healthy people across ages. For the second PCR, which ran for about 6 to 11 cycles, a sample-barcoded 5' primer and a J-beta primer mix were used. Via MiXCR, TCRdb re-called the 5' RACE reads, giving one row per CDR3 protein. The table shows around 1,500,000 distinct CDR3 sequences, with approximately 40% occurring only once. The CDR3 sequence is 14 residues long. In germline, CDR1 is MNHNS, CDR2 SASEGT. The sequence was collected from a woman aged 18 to 35 in good health. This chain links TRBV6-1 with TRBJ2-7, with D unclear. The J call may be wrong; the DNA end is better matched by TRBJ2-5. Sample: blood. This CDR3 reads CASSDAAIPETQYF. CDR3 in DNA: TGTGCCAGCAGTGACGCGGCCATCCCAGAGACCCAGTACTTC.